These T cell receptor beta chains were read from a single sample in a study of spatial heterogeneity in lung cancer. A single record per CDR3 protein comes from TCRdb applying MiXCR to the 5' RACE reads. The sample lists fewer than 6,500 distinct CDR3 sequences, over 8% occurring once. The input for sequencing was lung tumor tissue, taken at surgery. These receptors were collected from a female donor with early-stage non-small cell lung cancer. CDR3s include the opening cysteine and the closing phenylalanine or tryptophan. D genes are given only for firm matches. Size is stated for part of the rows, as once, few or many counts, or as a class when the clone is expanded.

D gene	V gene	J gene	clone size	CDR3 protein	CDR3 DNA
NA	TRBV7-2	TRBJ2-1	medium-sized	CASSLAGLNSYNEQFF	TGTGCCAGCAGCTTAGCGGGTTTGAATTCCTACAATGAGCAGTTCTTC
NA	TRBV28	TRBJ1-5	many	CASILAQHF	TGTGCCAGCATTCTGGCCCAGCATTTT
TRBD2	TRBV12-3/TRBV12-4	TRBJ2-3	few	CASRSGRAVADTQYF	TGTGCCAGCAGGAGCGGGAGGGCCGTCGCAGATACGCAGTATTTT
TRBD1	TRBV7-2	TRBJ2-7	NA	CASSFGTGMYEQYF	TGTGCCAGCAGCTTCGGGACAGGGATGTACGAGCAGTACTTC
TRBD1	TRBV6-1	TRBJ1-1	NA	CASRPGQGVLDTEAFF	TGTGCCAGCAGACCGGGACAGGGTGTTTTGGACACTGAAGCTTTCTTT
NA	TRBV7-2	TRBJ1-1	many	CASSLVWENTEAFF	TGTGCCAGCAGCTTAGTGTGGGAGAACACTGAAGCTTTCTTT
TRBD1	TRBV6-1	TRBJ1-2	medium-sized	CASRVGTGSGYTF	TGTGCCAGCAGAGTCGGGACAGGCAGTGGCTACACCTTC
TRBD1	TRBV19	TRBJ2-2	few	CATRQGQLFF	TGTGCCACCAGACAGGGCCAGCTGTTTTTT
TRBD1	TRBV12-3/TRBV12-4	TRBJ2-3	many	CASSRQGASTDTQYF	TGTGCCAGCTCCCGACAGGGGGCTAGCACAGATACGCAGTATTTT
NA	TRBV7-8	TRBJ1-6	medium-sized	CASSLEWANSPLHF	TGTGCCAGCAGCTTAGAGTGGGCCAATTCACCCCTCCACTTT
TRBD2	TRBV5-6	TRBJ2-1	medium-sized	CASSDRLAGGPWNEQFF	TGTGCCAGCAGCGACAGACTAGCGGGGGGGCCGTGGAATGAGCAGTTCTTC
NA	TRBV4-2	TRBJ2-1	many	CASSQDALNHFNEQFF	TGTGCCAGCAGCCAAGACGCGCTTAACCATTTCAATGAGCAGTTCTTC
NA	TRBV29-1	TRBJ2-1	few	CSVETGFYNEQFF	TGCAGCGTAGAAACCGGGTTCTACAATGAGCAGTTCTTC
NA	TRBV2	TRBJ2-3	many	CASSEGGRTVSTDTQYF	TGTGCCAGCAGCGAGGGAGGCCGGACGGTGAGCACAGATACGCAGTATTTT
NA	TRBV14	TRBJ2-7	medium-sized	CASSQGQGPYEQYF	TGTGCCAGCAGCCAAGGGCAGGGTCCCTACGAGCAGTACTTC
TRBD1	TRBV28	TRBJ1-2	many	CASLPGGQGIPYGYTF	TGTGCCAGTTTGCCCGGGGGACAGGGGATACCCTATGGCTACACCTTC
TRBD1	TRBV5-1	TRBJ1-1	medium-sized	CASSPGGARNTEAFF	TGCGCCAGCAGCCCAGGGGGGGCCCGAAACACTGAAGCTTTCTTT
TRBD1	TRBV6-2/TRBV6-3	TRBJ1-1	once	CASSRRTGRNTEAFF	TGTGCCAGCAGTCGTAGGACAGGGAGGAACACTGAAGCTTTCTTT